One and the same sample provided the 20 T cell receptor beta chains below, sequenced in a study of T cell responses to AZD1222 COVID-19 vaccine. The protocol was immunoSEQ multiplex PCR, while the TCRdb copy is restricted to in-frame clones and leaves out a portion. The data show about 93,000 clones, 89% seen once. This specimen was peripheral blood, taken on day 0 of MenACWY control vaccination. The receptors were gathered from an adult in good health.

The chain carries TRBV5-1 and TRBJ1-2; 7 bases are a match to TRBD1. Germline values: CDR1 SGHRS, CDR2 YFSETQ. The CDR3 spans 13 residues. With V trimmed by 3 bases and J by 3 bases, 2 bases remained unmatched. Here the CDR3 reads CASSSGQDYGYTF. CDR3 coding DNA: TGCGCCAGCAGCTCCGGACAGGACTATGGCTACACCTTC.

V is TRBV7-9 and J is TRBJ1-5, with D uncertain. The germline gives CDR1 SEHNR, CDR2 FQNEAQ (reference sequence). CDR3 length: 12 amino acids. Between the trimmed V and J ends, which lost 7 bases and 2 bases, there was a span of 6 bases. The CDR3 loop is CASTSGNQPQHF. For the CDR3, the DNA is TGTGCCAGCACGAGTGGCAATCAGCCCCAGCATTTT.

This chain links TRBV7-2 with TRBJ2-7; 8 bases align to TRBD1. Per germline, CDR1 SGHTA and CDR2 FQGNSA. CDR3 length: 14 residues. Trimming at V came to 1 base and at J to 2 bases, leaving 1 base not matched to a gene. The CDR3 sequence is CASSLVQGAYEQYF. CDR3 nucleotide sequence: TGTGCCAGCAGCTTAGTACAGGGGGCCTACGAGCAGTACTTC.

The V call is TRBV6-5, the J call TRBJ2-7; D is possibly TRBD1 (6 bases). The CDR3 loop spans 14 amino acids. Trimming took off 2 bases at V and 1 base at J, with 9 bases between the two ends. Germline values: CDR1 MNHEY, CDR2 SVGAGI. CDR3 residues: CASSYDQGSYEQYF. Here the CDR3 DNA reads TGTGCCAGCAGTTACGATCAGGGGTCCTACGAGCAGTACTTC.

The chain carries TRBV27 and TRBJ1-6; 8 bases line up with TRBD1. Germline V gives CDR1 MNHEY, CDR2 SMNVEV (reference sequence). This CDR3 contains 15 residues. The junction had 7 bases not matched to a gene; V was cut back by 5 bases and J by 7 bases. Here the CDR3 DNA reads TGTGCCAGCAGTGGAAGGACAGGGTACAATTCACCCCTCCACTTT. It encodes CASSGRTGYNSPLHF.

The count of this clone is one. The V gene is TRBV2, the J gene TRBJ2-7; 10 bases are shared with TRBD1. V lost 5 bases to trimming and J lost 6 bases; unmatched junction nucleotides: 7. The CDR3 sequence is 14 residues long. CDR1 is SNHLY, CDR2 FYNNEI, per germline. In DNA, the CDR3 is TGTGCCAGCAGTAGGGGACAGGGGCTAAGCGAGCAGTACTTC. This gives the protein CASSRGQGLSEQYF.

The gene calls are TRBV6-1 and TRBJ2-2; possibly TRBD1 or TRBD2 for D (6 bases each). V was cut by 0 bases and J by 1 base, with 15 bases left in between. From germline, CDR1 is MNHNS and CDR2 SASEGT. The CDR3 totals 18 residues. The CDR3 sequence is CASSEALPGALNTGELFF. The CDR3 bases are TGTGCCAGCAGTGAAGCGCTTCCGGGGGCTCTGAACACCGGGGAGCTGTTTTTT.

The V call is TRBV9, the J call TRBJ1-1, with D hard to call. Per germline, CDR1 SGDLS and CDR2 YYNGEE. The CDR3 consists of 17 residues. With 0 bases removed from V and 1 base from J, the gap between germline ends came to 16 bases. CDR3 protein: CASSVVGGSIGNTEAFF. In nucleotides, the CDR3 is TGTGCCAGCAGCGTAGTCGGAGGGAGTATAGGGAACACTGAAGCTTTCTTT.

This clone was observed once. The gene calls are TRBV19 and TRBJ2-2, with D tentatively TRBD2 (5 bases). Per the germline V gene, CDR1 is LNHDA and CDR2 is SQIVND (reference sequence). V lost 6 bases, J lost 0 bases, and 11 bases lay in between. The CDR3 has 15 residues. The DNA for the CDR3 is TGTGCCAGTAGGCTGGACGGGGCGAACACCGGGGAGCTGTTTTTT. Its protein product is CASRLDGANTGELFF.

V and J are TRBV27 and TRBJ2-3, with 8 bases aligning to TRBD2. Per the germline V gene, CDR1 is MNHEY and CDR2 is SMNVEV (reference sequence). Trimming at V came to 4 bases and at J to 2 bases, leaving 8 bases not matched to a gene. The CDR3 covers 16 residues. The CDR3, as DNA: TGTGCCAGCAGTTCGTATGGGCGGGGGGTCACAGATACGCAGTATTTT. This encodes CASSSYGRGVTDTQYF.

The CDR3 nucleotides are TGCGCCAGCAGTGAGACGGACGAAAGCAATCAGCCCCAGCATTTT. This translates into CASSETDESNQPQHF. The V and J genes are TRBV10-1 and TRBJ1-5, with D unresolved. Per the germline V gene, CDR1 is WNHNN and CDR2 is SYGVQD (reference sequence). V lost 2 bases and J lost 1, with 9 bases in between. The length of the CDR3 is 15 residues.

The gene calls are TRBV12-5 and TRBJ1-1; D not resolved. Germline lookup yields CDR1 LGHNT and CDR2 FRNRAP. This CDR3 region has 13 residues. V lost 1 base and J lost 6, with 9 bases in between. The CDR3 DNA follows: TGTGCTAGTGGTTTGGGGGAAGGAGCTGAAGCTTTCTTT. It yields the protein CASGLGEGAEAFF. Together with reference TRBV12-5 and TRBJ1-1, the CDR3 gives the full variable domain: DARVTQTPRHKVTEMGQEVTMRCQPILGHNTVFWYRQTMMQGLELLAYFRNRAPLDDSGMPKDRFSAEMPDATLATLKIQPSEPRDSAVYFCASGLGEGAEAFFGQGTRLTVV.

The genes are TRBV6-2 or TRBV6-3 and TRBJ1-2; the D is unclear. This CDR3 contains 12 residues. The V and J ends lost 4 bases and 5 bases respectively, with 8 bases between them. Germline loops: CDR1 MNHEY, CDR2 SVGEGT. The CDR3 region is CASSLGLYGYTF. CDR3 sequence (DNA): TGTGCCAGCAGTTTAGGACTTTATGGCTACACCTTC.

In its sample, this clone is medium-sized. The chain couples TRBV14 to TRBJ2-7; no clear D gene. The CDR3 runs to 15 residues. CDR1 is SGHDN and CDR2 is FVKESK in the germline V gene. Trimming took off 0 bases at V and 2 bases at J, with 11 bases between the two ends. CDR3 in amino acids: CASSQDSWPTYEQYF. The CDR3 DNA follows: TGTGCCAGCAGCCAAGATTCGTGGCCGACCTACGAGCAGTACTTC. Variable domain in full (rest from reference TRBV14 and TRBJ2-7): EAGVTQFPSHSVIEKGQTVTLRCDPISGHDNLYWYRRVMGKEIKFLLHFVKESKQDESGMPNNRFLAERTGGTYSTLKVQPAELEDSGVYFCASSQDSWPTYEQYFGPGTRLTVT.

The chain employs TRBV7-3 and TRBJ1-2; D perhaps matches TRBD1 (5 bases). CDR3 size: 16 residues. The V gene's germline CDR1 is SGHTA and CDR2 FQGTGA. V shed 4 bases and J shed 8 bases, with 23 bases lying between them. The CDR3 coding sequence is TGTGCCAGCAGCTCCACGGGCCAACTGGGACGGATGGGCTACACCTTC. Amino acid sequence: CASSSTGQLGRMGYTF.

This CDR3 reads CASSSQAGGRYTSYNEQFF. The CDR3 bases are TGCGCCAGCAGCTCCCAAGCGGGGGGCCGTTACACCTCCTACAATGAGCAGTTCTTC. V gene TRBV5-1 combines with J gene TRBJ2-1; 9 bases are a match to TRBD2. This CDR3 contains 19 residues. Germline V gene data show CDR1 as SGHRS and CDR2 as YFSETQ. J gave up 0 bases and V 3 bases, and 13 bases lay outside the gene matches.

In its sample, this clone was seen once. The CDR3 DNA sequence: TGTGCCAGCAGCTTCGGGACAGGGGCGTTGGGGTCACCCCTCCACTTT. This sequence encodes CASSFGTGALGSPLHF. The chain links TRBV5-6 to TRBJ1-6, with 10 bases lining up with TRBD1. V lost 2 bases, J lost 10 bases, and 9 bases stayed unmatched. Germline V CDR1 and CDR2: SGHDT, YYEEEE. This CDR3 comprises 16 residues.

V is TRBV5-1 and J is TRBJ1-6; TRBD1 matches at 8 bases. Germline lookup yields CDR1 SGHRS and CDR2 YFSETQ. There are 14 residues in the CDR3. V lost 4 bases and J lost 10; bases outside the gene matches: 7. CDR3 DNA: TGCGCCAGCAGCACGGGACAGGAATGGTCACCCCTCCACTTT. It translates to CASSTGQEWSPLHF.

This CDR3 reads CAISVRGQDTEAFF. CDR3 in DNA: TGTGCCATCAGTGTCAGGGGGCAAGACACTGAAGCTTTCTTT. The J gene is TRBJ1-1, the V gene TRBV10-3, with 8 bases lining up with TRBD1. V was clipped by 4 bases and J by 3 bases; unmatched bases: 4. Looked up from germline, CDR1 is ENHRY and CDR2 is SYGVKD. This CDR3 region has 14 residues.

As regards this clone: Mismatch with germline at one junction end may stem from a read error. The chain has TRBV27 and TRBJ2-7, with D hard to call. The CDR3 has 12 amino acids. Germline V lookup: CDR1 MNHEY, CDR2 SMNVEV (reference sequence). The CDR3 spells CASRGPSHEQYF. CDR3 coding DNA: TGTGCCAGCAGGGGCCCCTCCCACGAGCAGTACTTC.